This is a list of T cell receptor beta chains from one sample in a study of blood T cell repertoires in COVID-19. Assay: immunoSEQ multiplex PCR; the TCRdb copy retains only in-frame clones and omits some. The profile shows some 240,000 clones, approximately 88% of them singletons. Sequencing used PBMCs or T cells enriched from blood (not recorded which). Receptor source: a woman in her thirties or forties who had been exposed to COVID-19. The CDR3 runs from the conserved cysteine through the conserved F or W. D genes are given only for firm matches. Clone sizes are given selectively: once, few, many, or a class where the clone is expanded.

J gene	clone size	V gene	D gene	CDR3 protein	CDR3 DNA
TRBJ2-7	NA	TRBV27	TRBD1	CASSTDSDRGVAGEQYF	TGTGCCAGCAGTACCGATAGCGACAGGGGGGTCGCGGGGGAGCAGTACTTC
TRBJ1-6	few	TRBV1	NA	CTSSQRQTSSYNSPLHF	TGCACCAGCAGCCAACGACAGACGAGCTCCTATAATTCACCCCTCCACTTT
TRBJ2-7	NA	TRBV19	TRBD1	CASSKRDRSYEQYF	TGTGCCAGTAGTAAACGGGACAGAAGTTACGAGCAGTACTTC
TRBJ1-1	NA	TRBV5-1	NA	CASSLCERGPCTEAFF	TGCGCCAGCAGCTTGTGTGAACGTGGGCCTTGCACTGAAGCTTTCTTT
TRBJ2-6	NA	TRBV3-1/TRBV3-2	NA	CASSRNQGSGANVLTF	TGTGCCAGCAGCCGAAACCAGGGGTCTGGGGCCAACGTCCTGACTTTC
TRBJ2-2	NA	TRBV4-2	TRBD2	CASSQDTAGGVTGELFF	TGTGCCAGCAGCCAAGATACGGCGGGGGGCGTCACCGGGGAGCTGTTTTTT
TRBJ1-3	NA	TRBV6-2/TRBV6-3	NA	CASSSSFSGNTIYF	TGTGCCAGCAGTTCAAGCTTCTCTGGAAACACCATATATTTT
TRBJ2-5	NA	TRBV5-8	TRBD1	CASSSFDRAQETQYF	TGTGCCAGCAGCTCGTTCGACAGGGCCCAAGAGACCCAGTACTTC
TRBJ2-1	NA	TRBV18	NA	CASSPFSGARSYNEQFF	TGTGCCAGCTCACCATTCTCCGGAGCACGCTCCTACAATGAGCAGTTCTTC
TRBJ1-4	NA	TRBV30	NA	CAWGAGPGANEKLFF	TGTGCCTGGGGAGCCGGGCCAGGGGCCAATGAAAAACTGTTTTTT
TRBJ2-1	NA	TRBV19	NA	CATRRSGASYNEQFF	TGTGCCACCCGAAGAAGCGGAGCGTCCTACAATGAGCAGTTCTTC
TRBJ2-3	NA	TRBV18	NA	CASSPLLVLSTDTQYF	TGTGCCAGCTCACCCCTCCTAGTTCTAAGCACAGATACGCAGTATTTT
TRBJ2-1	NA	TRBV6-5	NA	CASSYSIVDEQFF	TGTGCCAGCAGTTACTCGATAGTGGATGAGCAGTTCTTC
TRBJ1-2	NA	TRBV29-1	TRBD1	CSVDTGDRNNYGYTF	TGCAGCGTTGACACAGGGGACCGGAATAACTATGGCTACACCTTC
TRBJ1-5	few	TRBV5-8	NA	CASSLVPRSVQPQHF	TGTGCCAGCAGCTTAGTGCCGCGATCGGTTCAGCCCCAGCATTTT
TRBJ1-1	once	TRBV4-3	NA	CASSRGQNTEAFF	TGCGCCAGCAGCCGCGGACAGAACACTGAAGCTTTCTTT
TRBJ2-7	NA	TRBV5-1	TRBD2	CASSWGAGGLYEQYF	TGCGCCAGCAGCTGGGGAGCGGGGGGTCTTTACGAGCAGTACTTC